The 25 T cell receptor beta chains presented below share a single source sample, sequenced in a study of T-cell reconstitution after alpha-beta-depleted transplantation in children. Unique molecular identifiers were used in preparing the TCRbeta library. TCRdb analysed the PCR reads with MiXCR anew, one entry per CDR3 protein. The sample shows 200,000 to 250,000 distinct CDR3 sequences, around 12% of them seen only once. Sequencing used PBMCs from the stem cell graft donor, obtained from the stem cell graft. The receptors shown here come from a human donor who donated a stem cell graft to a child with acute lymphoblastic leukemia.

This clonotype has at least ten counts. The V gene is TRBV7-3, the J gene TRBJ2-1, with 7 nucleotides matching TRBD1. The CDR3 runs 16 residues. J gave up 1 base and V 3 bases, and 6 bases lay outside the gene matches. Germline CDR1 and CDR2: SGHTA and FQGTGA. The CDR3 nucleotides are TGTGCCAGCAGCTTCGACCCCAGGGGGTCCTACAATGAGCAGTTCTTC. Its protein product is CASSFDPRGSYNEQFF.

This clonotype was found many times. The chain links TRBV9 to TRBJ1-2, with no clear D. CDR3 length equals 15 residues. CDR1 and CDR2 from the germline V gene are SGDLS and YYNGEE. V shed 1 base and J shed 0 bases, with 10 bases lying between them. The CDR3 loop reads CASSVSRWTNYGYTF. For the CDR3, the DNA is TGTGCCAGCAGCGTAAGCCGCTGGACTAACTATGGCTACACCTTC. The complete variable domain, with remaining parts taken from reference TRBV9 and TRBJ1-2, reads DSGVTQTPKHLITATGQRVTLRCSPRSGDLSVYWYQQSLDQGLQFLIQYYNGEERAKGNILERFSAQQFPDLHSELNLSSLELGDSALYFCASSVSRWTNYGYTFGSGTRLTVV.

This clonotype has a count of ten or more. The chain carries TRBV29-1 and TRBJ2-3; 7 bases are a match to TRBD2. V shed 8 bases and J 1 base; nucleotides not matched to a gene: 12. Per germline, CDR1 SQVTM and CDR2 ANQGSEA. The CDR3 spans 15 residues. For the CDR3, the DNA is TGCAGCTTGGGGGGGGGGATTCAAGGCACAGATACGCAGTATTTT. Its translation is CSLGGGIQGTDTQYF.

This clonotype was counted only a few times. The genes are TRBV6-1 and TRBJ2-7; possibly TRBD2 for D (6 bases). There are 14 residues in the CDR3. V dropped 5 bases and J dropped 3 bases, with 14 bases sitting between them. Germline V gives CDR1 MNHNS, CDR2 SASEGT. CDR3 residues: CASSIGPRGYEQYF. CDR3 in DNA: TGTGCCAGCAGTATCGGACCGCGGGGCTACGAGCAGTACTTC.

At least ten counts were recorded for this clonotype. The chain has TRBV14 and TRBJ1-2, with D hard to call. Germline-derived CDR1 and CDR2 are SGHDN and FVKESK. The CDR3 loop spans 13 amino acids. Trimming shortened V by 4 bases and J by 7 bases, and 13 bases separated the two germline ends. The CDR3 sequence is CASSPVAVGGYTF. The CDR3 DNA sequence: TGTGCCAGCAGCCCGGTGGCAGTCGGTGGCTACACCTTC.

Ten or more counts support this clonotype. J is TRBJ1-3 and V is TRBV29-1; D not certain. Trimming took 2 bases from V and 1 from J, leaving 9 bases between them. The CDR3 sequence is 14 residues long. Germline lookup yields CDR1 SQVTM and CDR2 ANQGSEA. In DNA form, the CDR3 reads TGCAGCGTTGAAAAAGGGATTTCTGGAAACACCATATATTTT. Protein sequence: CSVEKGISGNTIYF.

This clonotype was found once. A much larger clone sits a single nucleotide away, making a read error possible. This chain uses TRBV29-1 with TRBJ1-2; D is unclear. Trimming took off 3 bases at V and 7 bases at J, with 3 bases between the two ends. The CDR3 totals 9 residues. Germline V gene lookup returns CDR1 SQVTM and CDR2 ANQGSEA. The CDR3 region is CSVDSGYTF. CDR3 coding DNA: TGCAGCGTTGACTCTGGCTACACCTTC.

This clonotype appeared many times. The V gene is TRBV20-1, the J gene TRBJ1-1; TRBD1 might be the D (5 bases). The length of the CDR3 is 12 residues. Trimming cost V 4 bases and J 2 bases, with 8 bases left between them. Germline V gene sequence: CDR1 DFQATT, CDR2 SNEGSKA (reference sequence). The CDR3 is CSATDSNTEAFF. The DNA of the CDR3 is TGCAGTGCTACTGACAGTAACACTGAAGCTTTCTTT.

This clonotype has a count of ten or more. CDR3 DNA sequence: TGTGCCAGCAGCCCTCCGGGCTACAGGGACTACGAGCAGTACTTC. The encoded protein is CASSPPGYRDYEQYF. The genes are TRBV14 and TRBJ2-7, with D possibly matching TRBD1 (6 bases). The V and J ends lost 4 bases and 3 bases respectively, with 16 bases between them. This CDR3 contains 15 residues. Germline V gene lookup returns CDR1 SGHDN and CDR2 FVKESK.

This clonotype was counted many times. V and J are TRBV4-3 and TRBJ2-1; 10 bases match TRBD2. Germline assignment: CDR1 LGHNA and CDR2 YSLEER. The CDR3 length is 15 residues. V lost 3 bases to trimming and J lost 7 bases; unmatched junction nucleotides: 6. CDR3 in amino acids: CASSQMASGGNEQFF. CDR3 DNA: TGCGCCAGCAGCCAGATGGCTAGCGGGGGTAATGAGCAGTTCTTC.

Only a few counts were recorded for this clonotype. The chain couples TRBV7-9 to TRBJ2-5, with D possibly matching TRBD2 (6 bases). CDR1 is SEHNR, CDR2 FQNEAQ, per germline (reference sequence). This CDR3 is 15 amino acids long. Trimming cost V 1 base and J 2 bases, with 11 bases left between them. CDR3 nucleotides: TGTGCCAGCAGCTTAGGCAGCGGACTACAAGAGACCCAGTACTTC. This gives the protein CASSLGSGLQETQYF.

The chain uses TRBV6-5 and TRBJ2-2; D perhaps matches TRBD1 (5 bases). Between the trimmed V and J ends, which lost 2 bases and 6 bases, there was a span of 19 bases. The CDR3 is made up of 17 amino acids. CDR1 and CDR2 (germline): MNHEY, SVGAGI. The chain's CDR3 is CASSYASARVSSGELFF. DNA for the CDR3: TGTGCCAGCAGTTACGCCTCCGCCAGGGTGTCTTCCGGGGAGCTGTTTTTT.

This sequence joins TRBV4-2 and TRBJ2-1, with D perhaps matching TRBD2 (6 bases). Germline CDR1 LGHNA, CDR2 YNFKEQ. The germline V and J ends were trimmed by 0 bases and 7 bases, with 10 bases remaining between them. CDR3 length: 14 amino acids. As DNA, the CDR3 is TGTGCCAGCAGCCAAGATCGTGGGGGGAATGAGCAGTTCTTC. It is translated as CASSQDRGGNEQFF.

This clonotype has at least ten counts. The chain links TRBV9 to TRBJ2-6, with TRBD2 as a possible D gene (5 bases). Germline V lookup: CDR1 SGDLS, CDR2 YYNGEE. V was trimmed by 0 bases and J by 4 bases, leaving 8 bases between them. The CDR3 sequence is 15 residues long. The CDR3 loop is CASSVEQRGANVLTF. The CDR3 bases are TGTGCCAGCAGCGTAGAACAGCGGGGGGCCAACGTCCTGACTTTC.

The rearrangement uses TRBV4-3 and TRBJ2-6, with D maybe TRBD2 (7 bases). The CDR3 runs to 16 residues. Looked up from germline, CDR1 is LGHNA and CDR2 is YSLEER. The V end lost 9 bases, the J end lost 0 bases, and 15 bases lay between the germline ends. Here the CDR3 reads CASSRGALSGANVLTF. The CDR3 nucleotides read TGCGCCAGTTCCCGGGGGGCACTCTCTGGGGCCAACGTCCTGACTTTC.

This clonotype was picked up a small number of times. The gene calls are TRBV28 and TRBJ1-6, with D perhaps TRBD1 (5 bases). Germline V gene data show CDR1 as MDHEN and CDR2 as SYDVKM. The CDR3 runs 14 residues. V was pared by 4 bases and J by 11 bases, with 15 bases between. Here the CDR3 reads CASSSSFQGPPLHF. The CDR3 DNA reads TGTGCCAGCAGTTCAAGCTTCCAGGGCCCACCCCTCCACTTT.

In its sample, this clonotype was seen a few times. The rearrangement uses TRBV18 and TRBJ1-2; possibly TRBD1 for D (6 bases). The V gene lost 3 bases and the J gene lost 8 bases, with 16 bases spanning the gap. This CDR3 is built from 14 residues. From germline, CDR1 is KGHSH and CDR2 LQKENI. CDR3 bases: TGTGCCAGCTCACCCTCACACAGGGTCTACGGCTACACCTTC. Translated, it gives CASSPSHRVYGYTF.

In this sample, this clonotype turned up many times. The CDR3 region is CASSRQGAETQYF. In nucleotides, the CDR3 is TGTGCCAGCAGTCGACAGGGGGCGGAGACCCAGTACTTC. The V and J genes are TRBV27 and TRBJ2-5; 10 nucleotides line up with TRBD1. V lost 5 bases, J lost 5 bases, and 2 bases stayed unmatched. The CDR3 loop spans 13 amino acids. Per germline, CDR1 MNHEY and CDR2 SMNVEV (reference sequence).

This clonotype was detected many times. V gene TRBV4-3 combines with J gene TRBJ2-5, with 7 bases identical to TRBD1. Germline CDR1 LGHNA, CDR2 YSLEER. This CDR3 is built from 14 residues. The junction had 4 bases not matched to a gene; V was cut back by 1 base and J by 5 bases. CDR3 coding DNA: TGCGCCAGCAGCCAAGTCCGCAGGGGGGAGACCCAGTACTTC. It yields the protein CASSQVRRGETQYF.

This clonotype was seen a few times. The chain links TRBV6-5 to TRBJ1-2; D unclear. Trimming removed 6 bases at V and 3 bases at J, with 11 bases between. The germline CDR1 and CDR2 sequences are MNHEY and SVGAGI. The CDR3 runs to 13 residues. CDR3: CASSSVADYGYTF. For the CDR3, the DNA is TGTGCCAGCAGCTCGGTCGCAGACTATGGCTACACCTTC.

This clonotype occurred many times. This chain links TRBV12-3 or TRBV12-4 with TRBJ1-2, with 9 nucleotides matching TRBD1. The CDR3 extends over 12 amino acids. J gave up 6 bases and V 6 bases, and 2 bases lay outside the gene matches. CDR3 in amino acids: CASSTGGDGYTF. CDR3 nucleotide sequence: TGTGCCAGCAGCACAGGGGGCGATGGCTACACCTTC.

Ten or more counts support this clonotype. V and J are TRBV5-1 and TRBJ2-7, with 15 bases matching TRBD2. Looked up from germline, CDR1 is SGHRS and CDR2 is YFSETQ. The CDR3 covers 15 residues. Trimming took 7 bases from V and 7 from J; bases not matched to a gene: 9. CDR3 sequence reads: CASLPGTSGRHEQYF. The CDR3 nucleotides are TGCGCCAGCCTCCCCGGGACTAGCGGGAGGCATGAGCAGTACTTC.

This clonotype came up many times. The chain carries TRBV29-1 and TRBJ2-2, with a possible D match to TRBD2 (5 bases). CDR3 length equals 15 residues. V lost 2 bases to trimming and J lost 1 base, with 11 bases between them. The germline gives CDR1 SQVTM, CDR2 ANQGSEA. CDR3 nucleotide sequence: TGCAGCGTTGAAAAGGGCGGACTGAACACCGGGGAGCTGTTTTTT. Protein sequence: CSVEKGGLNTGELFF.

With respect to this clonotype: A much larger clone differs by one base, so this may be a read error. The chain combines TRBV5-1 with TRBJ2-3; 9 bases align to TRBD2. V dropped 4 bases and J dropped 10; count of bases not matched to a gene: 10. CDR3 length equals 14 residues. Per germline, CDR1 SGHRS and CDR2 YFSETQ. The CDR3 spells CASSPGNSGSAQYF. The CDR3, as DNA: TGCGCCAGCAGCCCCGGGAATAGCGGGAGTGCGCAGTATTTT.

This clonotype was recorded at least ten times. The V call is TRBV12-3 or TRBV12-4, the J call TRBJ2-6, with D tentatively TRBD2 (6 bases). V was trimmed by 5 bases and J by 2 bases, leaving 13 bases between them. The CDR3 spans 16 residues. The CDR3 DNA reads TGTGCCAGCAGTCCACCGGGGGTTACTGGGGCCAACGTCCTGACTTTC. Translated: CASSPPGVTGANVLTF.